Listed below are T cell receptor beta chains from one sample, sequenced in a study of long-term antiretroviral therapy in people with HIV. Data came from immunoSEQ multiplex PCR; TCRdb stores just in-frame clones and leaves some out. The sample records around 35,000 clones, about 96% being singletons. Sequenced material: unsorted PBMCs, taken 6.9 years after starting antiretroviral therapy. These receptors all stem from a man aged 25 to 45 with HIV. CDR3s include the opening cysteine and the closing phenylalanine or tryptophan. Fields, in order: V gene, J gene, clone size, D gene, CDR3 DNA, CDR3 protein. A D gene is named only where the DNA matches it firmly. Size values are once, few and many counts, or a class for expanded clones, and some rows have none.

>TRBV6-1|TRBJ1-6|once|.
TGTGCCAGCAGTGAACTAGACGAGGACTCACCCCTCCACTTT
CASSELDEDSPLHF
>TRBV10-3|TRBJ1-1|.|.
TGTGCCATCAGTGAGTCGATGAACACTGAAGCTTTCTTT
CAISESMNTEAFF
>TRBV7-3|TRBJ1-1|.|TRBD1
TGTGCCAGCAGCTTGACAGGGGGCCGGAACACTGAAGCTTTCTTT
CASSLTGGRNTEAFF
>TRBV6-6|TRBJ2-1|.|.
TGTGCCAGCAGTTCGATCGGGACCAATGAGCAGTTCTTC
CASSSIGTNEQFF
>TRBV7-9|TRBJ2-2|.|.
TGTGCCAGTGGGCGGGGATCCGGGGAGCTGTTTTTT
CASGRGSGELFF
>TRBV6-1|TRBJ2-7|.|.
TGTGCCAGCAGTGAAGTGCGGTCCCTCCACGAGCAGTACTTC
CASSEVRSLHEQYF
>TRBV10-3|TRBJ2-1|.|.
TGTGCCATCAGTGAGTGGGTAGGGGGACGTGAGCAGTTCTTC
CAISEWVGGREQFF
>TRBV11-2|TRBJ2-3|.|.
TGTGCCAGCAGCTTTGGGGCGGGGGATACGCAGTATTTT
CASSFGAGDTQYF
>TRBV11-2|TRBJ2-2|.|.
TGTGCCAGCAGCCAAGGGGGTAGGGCCACCGGGGAGCTGTTTTTT
CASSQGGRATGELFF
>TRBV6-1|TRBJ2-3|.|TRBD1
TGTGCCAGCAGTGAAGGAGACAGGGGGACAGATACGCAGTATTTT
CASSEGDRGTDTQYF
>TRBV19|TRBJ2-3|.|TRBD2
TGTGCCAGTAGTAAGCGGGGGAGCACAGATACGCAGTATTTT
CASSKRGSTDTQYF
>TRBV7-9|TRBJ2-2|.|.
TGTGCCAGCAGCTTACTTTCCACCGGGGAGCTGTTTTTT
CASSLLSTGELFF
>TRBV19|TRBJ2-1|.|TRBD1
TGTGCCAGTGAGGGGGCGAAGGGTAGGGTCTACAATGAGCAGTTCTTC
CASEGAKGRVYNEQFF
>TRBV29-1|TRBJ2-1|.|TRBD2
TGCAGCGTTGAAGGGCACCTAGCGGGAGTGGCGAATGAGCAGTTCTTC
CSVEGHLAGVANEQFF
>TRBV7-2|TRBJ1-2|.|.
TGTGCCAGCAGCTTAGCTAGTCCTAGCGGCTACACCTTC
CASSLASPSGYTF
>TRBV28|TRBJ2-7|.|TRBD2
TGTGCCAGCAGTTCACCCTCGCGGGAGAAGTACTACGAGCAGTACTTC
CASSSPSREKYYEQYF
>TRBV9|TRBJ2-1|once|TRBD1
TGTGCCAGCAGCGTAGAGGCCAGCCCCCGGGACAGGGGAGACAATGAGCAGTTCTTC
CASSVEASPRDRGDNEQFF
>TRBV28|TRBJ1-6|.|.
TGTGCCAGCAGCGGAGGACGGGGCGAGAGGGCACCCCTCCACTTT
CASSGGRGERAPLHF
>TRBV5-6|TRBJ2-5|.|.
TGTGCCAGCAGCTTGGTTCCGATCGGGACCCAGTACTTC
CASSLVPIGTQYF
>TRBV9|TRBJ2-1|.|TRBD2
TGTGCCAGCAGCTCAGATAGCGGGGCTCACTACAATGAGCAGTTCTTC
CASSSDSGAHYNEQFF
>TRBV7-7|TRBJ2-2|.|.
TGTGCTAGCAGCTTTAAGACCGGGGAGCTGTTTTTT
CASSFKTGELFF
>TRBV9|TRBJ2-6|.|.
TGTGCCAGCAGCGTAAAGGGGCCTGGGGCCAACGTCCTGACTTTC
CASSVKGPGANVLTF
>TRBV13|TRBJ1-1|.|.
TGTGCCAGCAGCTTAGCCCCGGGACACATGAACACTGAAGCTTTCTTT
CASSLAPGHMNTEAFF
>TRBV27|TRBJ2-3|once|TRBD2
TGTGCCAGCACCTCCCCCCACGGGAGGGCAGATACGCAGTATTTT
CASTSPHGRADTQYF
>TRBV5-6|TRBJ2-5|.|TRBD1
TGTGCCAGCAGCTACCGACAGGGGGAAGAGACCCAGTACTTC
CASSYRQGEETQYF
>TRBV5-1|TRBJ2-3|.|TRBD2
TGCGCCAGCAGCCTAGCGGGGGTGGATACGCAGTATTTT
CASSLAGVDTQYF
>TRBV6-5|TRBJ2-3|.|.
TGTGCCAGGGGGGGAACATGGAGGACAGATACGCAGTATTTT
CARGGTWRTDTQYF
>TRBV4-2|TRBJ2-2|medium-sized|TRBD2
TGTGCCAGCAGTCGCGCAAGGTCGGCTGCGGGAGGAGACGCCGGGGAGCTGTTTTTT
CASSRARSAAGGDAGELFF
>TRBV7-9|TRBJ1-2|.|.
TGTGCCAGCAGCTTAGTTGGGGGAGGAGGCTACACCTTC
CASSLVGGGGYTF
>TRBV5-6|TRBJ1-2|once|.
TGTGCCAGCAGCTTGGCAGGACGTGGCTACACCTTC
CASSLAGRGYTF
>TRBV25-1|TRBJ2-1|.|.
TGTGCCAGCAGTGTTGTGGGGAGCTCCTACAATGAGCAGTTCTTC
CASSVVGSSYNEQFF
>TRBV7-8|TRBJ1-2|.|.
TGTGCCAGCAGCTTAGAAGGGACACGGAACTATGGCTACACCTTC
CASSLEGTRNYGYTF
>TRBV6-1|TRBJ2-5|.|TRBD1
TGTGCCAGCAGTGAACATTACAGGGGGCTGATCGAAGAGACCCAGTACTTC
CASSEHYRGLIEETQYF
>TRBV4-1|TRBJ1-3|.|.
TGCGCCAGCAGCCAAGCCCCCGGGTCAGGGGAGCCACGTGGAAACACCATATATTTT
CASSQAPGSGEPRGNTIYF
>TRBV2|TRBJ2-7|.|.
TGTGCCAGCAACGACCTCATAACCTACGAGCAGTACTTC
CASNDLITYEQYF
>TRBV30|TRBJ2-7|.|TRBD1
TGTGCCGGTACTAGGGGGCCCAGCTCCTACGAGCAGTACTTC
CAGTRGPSSYEQYF
>TRBV6-5|TRBJ1-4|once|.
TGTGCCAGCAGCCCCACGGACAGTGAAGGAAAACTGTTTTTT
CASSPTDSEGKLFF
>TRBV7-2|TRBJ2-1|once|.
TGTGCCAGCAGCCCGGAAGGCCCGAATGAGCAGTTCTTC
CASSPEGPNEQFF
>TRBV30|TRBJ1-1|medium-sized|.
TGTGCCTGGAGAGCAGGGAACACTGAAGCTTTCTTT
CAWRAGNTEAFF
>TRBV27|TRBJ1-6|.|.
TGTGCCAGCGGGATAGGCGGGTATAATTCACCCCTCCACTTT
CASGIGGYNSPLHF
>TRBV7-8|TRBJ2-4|.|TRBD2
TGTGCCAGCAGCTTATCGAGACTAGCGGGGGCCTTGGCCAAAAACATTCAGTACTTC
CASSLSRLAGALAKNIQYF
>TRBV19|TRBJ1-1|.|.
TGTGCCAGTATTGGGAACACTGAAGCTTTCTTT
CASIGNTEAFF
>TRBV6-4|TRBJ2-3|.|.
TGTGCCAGCAGTCAGGCTGGGGACACAGATACGCAGTATTTT
CASSQAGDTDTQYF
>TRBV27|TRBJ2-7|.|TRBD1
TGTGCCAGCAGTTTAGGGACAGTGCCCTCCTACGAGCAGTACTTC
CASSLGTVPSYEQYF
>TRBV14|TRBJ2-3|.|TRBD2
TGTGCCAGCAGCCCAGCGGGAGCTTCCCCAGATACGCAGTATTTT
CASSPAGASPDTQYF
>TRBV9|TRBJ2-2|.|.
TGTGCCAGCAGCGACGCCGGGGAGCTGTTTTTT
CASSDAGELFF
>TRBV4-3|TRBJ2-7|.|.
TGCGCCAGCAGCCAAGAGCCCCAGAGGAACGAGCAGTACTTC
CASSQEPQRNEQYF
>TRBV2|TRBJ2-5|.|TRBD1
TGTGCCAGCAATACAGGGGGGGAGACCCAGTACTTC
CASNTGGETQYF
>TRBV11-3|TRBJ2-1|once|.
TGTGCCAGCAGCTTAGGCGGACCGGGACCCTACAATGAGCAGTTCTTC
CASSLGGPGPYNEQFF
>TRBV7-6|TRBJ2-6|.|.
TGTGCCAGCAGTCCCAGCAGGATCGACTCTGGGGCCAACGTCCTGACTTTC
CASSPSRIDSGANVLTF
>TRBV7-2|TRBJ2-2|.|.
TGTGCCAGCAGCTTGGAGTATGGGGCGGAGCTGTTTTTT
CASSLEYGAELFF
>TRBV12-5|TRBJ1-2|.|.
TGTGCTAGTGAGGTCTGGGGAAGTTATGGCTACACCTTC
CASEVWGSYGYTF
>TRBV7-9|TRBJ1-2|.|.
TGTGCCAGCAGCTTTAACAGGGACTATGGCTACACCTTC
CASSFNRDYGYTF
>TRBV9|TRBJ2-2|.|TRBD2
TGTGCCAGCAGCGCTCAGACCGGACTAGCGGGAGGCCGGACCGGGGAGCTGTTTTTT
CASSAQTGLAGGRTGELFF